This T cell receptor (beta chain) was found in a study of OX40 agonist ivuxolimab in advanced cancers. V shed 4 bases and J shed 0 bases, with 16 bases lying between them. The germline CDR1 and CDR2 sequences are SEHNR and FQNEAQ (reference sequence). The CDR3 runs 17 residues. Sequencing was performed with immunoSEQ multiplex PCR; in TCRdb, only in-frame clones are kept and a portion is missing. The sample gives over 35,000 clones, about four fifths of which show up once; 20% to 25% is in the top ten. The chain combines TRBV7-9 with TRBJ2-1; D remains ambiguous. The source was CD4+ or CD8+ T cells sorted from blood, collected in a trial of the OX40 agonist ivuxolimab. This TCR came from an adult with an advanced solid tumor such as melanoma, head and neck, liver or kidney cancer. CDR3: CASSSPSTSSSYNEQFF. For the CDR3, the DNA is TGTGCCAGCAGCTCCCCCTCGACATCGAGCTCCTACAATGAGCAGTTCTTC.